A selection of T cell receptor beta chains follows, all from one sample in a study of cytomegalovirus exposure and HLA in healthy donors. TCRdb keeps only in-frame clones here, not all; method: immunoSEQ multiplex PCR. The top ten clones hold 5.5% to 7.5% of a sample with 150,000 to 250,000 clones, about 81% of them seen once. The sequenced sample was PBMCs. All receptors come from a woman aged 50 to 65 in good health and CMV-seropositive. The CDR3 runs from the conserved cysteine through the conserved F or W. D genes are given only for firm matches. For some rows the clone size is stated as once, few or many, or as a class when expanded; others skip it.

clone size,J gene,CDR3 length,V gene,D gene,CDR3 protein,CDR3 DNA
NA,TRBJ2-2,17,TRBV19,NA,CASSRDLFQGAAGELFF,TGTGCCAGTAGTAGAGACCTCTTTCAGGGCGCGGCCGGGGAGCTGTTTTTT
few,TRBJ1-2,15,TRBV28,NA,CASNPDRYGNYGYTF,TGTGCCAGCAACCCGGACAGATACGGCAACTATGGCTACACCTTC
NA,TRBJ2-1,15,TRBV18,TRBD2,CASSPGLAANNEQFF,TGTGCCAGCTCACCTGGACTAGCGGCTAACAATGAGCAGTTCTTC
NA,TRBJ2-6,19,TRBV15,TRBD1,CATSSAFGTGLSGANGLTF,TGTGCCACCAGCAGTGCGTTTGGGACAGGGCTCTCTGGGGCCAACGGCCTGACTTTC
NA,TRBJ2-2,19,TRBV15,TRBD2,CATSRAFLAGWSGTGELFF,TGTGCCACCAGCAGAGCGTTTCTAGCGGGATGGAGCGGGACCGGGGAGCTGTTTTTT
NA,TRBJ2-7,13,TRBV6-6,TRBD2,CASTPGEGREQYF,TGTGCCAGCACCCCGGGGGAGGGGAGGGAGCAGTACTTC
NA,TRBJ1-2,13,TRBV27,TRBD1,CASSFRGRSGYTF,TGTGCCAGCAGTTTTAGGGGGCGGAGTGGCTACACCTTC
NA,TRBJ2-2,14,TRBV7-6,NA,CASRPRGNTGELFF,TGTGCCAGCCGGCCGCGGGGTAACACCGGGGAGCTGTTTTTT
NA,TRBJ1-1,14,TRBV28,TRBD1,CASSLRTGGPEAFF,TGTGCCAGCAGTCTCCGGACAGGGGGTCCTGAAGCTTTCTTT
NA,TRBJ2-3,14,TRBV5-1,NA,CASSHAGGTDTQYF,TGCGCCAGCAGCCACGCAGGGGGCACAGATACGCAGTATTTT
NA,TRBJ2-1,17,TRBV4-2,TRBD2,CASSQGGGLSSYNEQFF,TGTGCCAGCAGCCAAGGGGGGGGTCTGAGCTCCTACAATGAGCAGTTCTTC
once,TRBJ2-7,15,TRBV5-3,TRBD1,CARSLWRQGAYEQYF,TGTGCCAGAAGCTTGTGGAGACAGGGGGCCTACGAGCAGTACTTC
NA,TRBJ2-3,16,TRBV27,TRBD1,CASSPTSGQTGDTQYF,TGTGCCAGCAGTCCAACGTCGGGACAGACGGGAGATACGCAGTATTTT
NA,TRBJ2-1,16,TRBV5-1,NA,CASSLVGSASYNEQFF,TGCGCCAGCAGCTTGGTAGGGAGTGCCTCCTACAATGAGCAGTTCTTC
NA,TRBJ2-3,16,TRBV5-4,TRBD2,CASSPQLAGLTDTQYF,TGTGCCAGCAGCCCCCAACTAGCGGGCCTCACAGATACGCAGTATTTT
NA,TRBJ2-3,13,TRBV18,TRBD1,CASPKTGADTQYF,TGTGCCAGCCCTAAGACAGGGGCAGATACGCAGTATTTT
NA,TRBJ1-3,16,TRBV28,NA,CASILPAGGQRNTIYF,TGTGCCAGCATCCTACCAGCGGGGGGACAAAGAAACACCATATATTTT
NA,TRBJ2-4,13,TRBV19,TRBD1,CASSRDRGNIQYF,TGTGCCAGTAGTAGAGACAGGGGAAACATTCAGTACTTC
NA,TRBJ2-7,13,TRBV28,NA,CASSTQGAYEQYF,TGTGCCAGCAGTACACAGGGAGCCTACGAGCAGTACTTC
once,TRBJ2-1,14,TRBV2,NA,CASRLGARYNEQFF,TGTGCCAGCAGGTTGGGGGCGAGGTACAATGAGCAGTTCTTC
NA,TRBJ2-7,15,TRBV4-2,NA,CASSHHFNGAYEQYF,TGTGCCAGCAGCCATCATTTTAACGGGGCCTACGAGCAGTACTTC
NA,TRBJ2-7,12,TRBV7-9,NA,CASSFVTYEQYF,TGTGCCAGCAGCTTCGTAACCTACGAGCAGTACTTC
NA,TRBJ2-5,15,TRBV9,NA,CASSASPRGGETQYF,TGTGCCAGCAGCGCCTCTCCTCGAGGGGGAGAGACCCAGTACTTC
NA,TRBJ2-3,18,TRBV12-2,NA,CASRLASQPVTSTDTQYF,TGTGCAAGTCGCTTAGCTTCTCAACCCGTGACTAGCACAGATACGCAGTATTTT
NA,TRBJ1-4,15,TRBV7-9,NA,CSSSLRGGIDEKLFF,TGTTCCAGCAGCTTACGCGGGGGAATCGATGAAAAACTGTTTTTT
NA,TRBJ2-2,16,TRBV4-3,NA,CASSHFGEANTGELFF,TGCGCCAGCAGCCATTTCGGCGAGGCGAACACCGGGGAGCTGTTTTTT
NA,TRBJ1-2,14,TRBV28,TRBD1,CASSSTGLLYGYTF,TGTGCCAGCAGTTCGACAGGGCTTCTATATGGCTACACCTTC
NA,TRBJ2-7,14,TRBV19,TRBD1,CASSEQGAIYEQYF,TGTGCCAGTAGCGAACAGGGGGCTATCTACGAGCAGTACTTC
NA,TRBJ2-3,12,TRBV28,NA,CASSPSTDTQYF,TGTGCCAGCAGTCCTAGCACAGATACGCAGTATTTT
once,TRBJ2-2,17,TRBV28,TRBD1,CASRPGTGGGRTGELFF,TGTGCCAGCAGGCCCGGGACAGGGGGCGGTCGGACCGGGGAGCTGTTTTTT
NA,TRBJ2-5,16,TRBV10-3,NA,CAISESTPARGEAQYF,TGTGCCATCAGTGAGTCGACCCCGGCCCGGGGAGAGGCCCAGTACTTC
NA,TRBJ2-7,16,TRBV2,TRBD2,CASSEARTSATYEQYF,TGTGCCAGCAGTGAAGCGAGGACTAGCGCGACCTACGAGCAGTACTTC
NA,TRBJ1-2,14,TRBV5-5,NA,CASSLAETPYGYTF,TGTGCCAGCAGCTTGGCCGAAACTCCCTATGGCTACACCTTC
NA,TRBJ2-1,15,TRBV27,NA,CASMRNREASNEQFF,TGTGCCAGCATGCGGAATCGAGAGGCCTCCAATGAGCAGTTCTTC
NA,TRBJ2-7,15,TRBV18,NA,CASSPPGAPPSEQYF,TGTGCCAGCTCACCACCGGGGGCTCCCCCCTCCGAGCAGTACTTC